Each of the 2 T cell receptor beta chains below was sequenced from the same sample in a study of blood T cell repertoires in COVID-19. The table came from immunoSEQ multiplex PCR; TCRdb's copy has only in-frame clones and leaves some out. The profile shows 150,000 to 200,000 clones, around four fifths of them singletons. Input material: peripheral blood. The source of these receptors is an elderly woman with COVID-19, enrolled during active disease.

The V gene is TRBV25-1, the J gene TRBJ2-7; no firm D call. Germline lookup yields CDR1 MGHDK and CDR2 SYGVNS. The CDR3 loop spans 15 amino acids. Trimming cost V 0 bases and J 0 bases, with 9 bases left between them. The CDR3 loop reads CASSEYKFSSYEQYF. The CDR3 DNA reads TGTGCCAGCAGTGAATATAAGTTTAGCTCCTACGAGCAGTACTTC.

The chain employs TRBV5-6 and TRBJ1-2; D is unresolved. Germline V gene data show CDR1 as SGHDT and CDR2 as YYEEEE. V dropped 7 bases and J dropped 3 bases, with 13 bases sitting between them. The CDR3 has 13 residues. CDR3 in amino acids: CASFHSRDYGYTF. For the CDR3, the DNA is TGTGCCAGCTTCCACTCCCGAGACTATGGCTACACCTTC.